These 8 T cell receptor beta chains originate from one sample sequenced in a study of blood T cell repertoires in COVID-19. Method: immunoSEQ multiplex PCR; TCRdb's copy keeps in-frame clones and lacks some. The data contain roughly 3,400 clones, roughly 70% of them seen just once; the ten biggest clones take up just over 20%. Sequences were obtained from peripheral blood. The origin of the receptors is a man between 70 and 80 years old with active COVID-19.

The rearrangement uses TRBV6-1 and TRBJ1-1; no clear D. The ends were cut back, 6 bases at V and 5 bases at J, with 16 bases in the middle. Germline V gene sequence: CDR1 MNHNS, CDR2 SASEGT. CDR3 length: 14 residues. CDR3 coding DNA: TGTGCCAGCAGCTCCTCCCGTGGGCAGACTGAAGCTTTCTTT. Its translation is CASSSSRGQTEAFF.

This rearrangement joins TRBV2 to TRBJ1-4, with D unclear. V was trimmed by 6 bases and J by 8 bases, leaving 19 bases between them. The CDR3 has 15 amino acids. CDR1 is SNHLY and CDR2 is FYNNEI in the germline V gene. CDR3 loop: CASRGAGGWLEKLFF. The DNA of the CDR3 is TGTGCCAGCAGGGGCGCAGGAGGGTGGCTCGAAAAACTGTTTTTT.

The chain uses TRBV4-3 and TRBJ1-2; weak D call: TRBD1 (5 bases). Per germline, CDR1 LGHNA and CDR2 YSLEER. The length of the CDR3 is 14 residues. V gave up 3 bases and J gave up 7 bases, with 15 bases separating them. This CDR3 reads CASSQARAGSGYTF. CDR3 nucleotides: TGCGCCAGCAGCCAGGCCAGGGCCGGTTCTGGCTACACCTTC.

The chain combines TRBV7-9 with TRBJ2-1; 8 nucleotides match TRBD2. The germline V gene has CDR1 SEHNR and CDR2 FQNEAQ (reference sequence). V lost 1 base and J lost 9; bases outside the gene matches: 11. This CDR3 is built from 16 residues. DNA of the CDR3: TGTGCCAGCAGCTTAGAAGGGCTTCGGGGGGGCGGTGAGCAGTTCTTC. The encoded protein is CASSLEGLRGGGEQFF. Using reference TRBV7-9 and TRBJ2-1 for the parts outside the CDR3, the full variable domain is DTGVSQNPRHKITKRGQNVTFRCDPISEHNRLYWYRQTLGQGPEFLTYFQNEAQLEKSRLLSDRFSAERPKGSFSTLEIQRTEQGDSAMYLCASSLEGLRGGGEQFFGPGTRLTVL.

The chain links TRBV29-1 to TRBJ1-1; 10 nucleotides agree with TRBD1. V was clipped by 6 bases and J by 1 base; unmatched bases: 8. From germline, CDR1 is SQVTM and CDR2 ANQGSEA. The CDR3 contains 15 residues. DNA for the CDR3: TGCAGCGTGAGGGGACAGGGGCTAGGGAACACTGAAGCTTTCTTT. Its protein product is CSVRGQGLGNTEAFF.

By share, this clone counts as medium-sized. This chain joins TRBV7-9 and TRBJ1-5, with unresolved D. In germline, CDR1 is SEHNR, CDR2 FQNEAQ (reference sequence). V was trimmed by 5 bases and J by 2 bases, leaving 10 bases between them. The CDR3 sequence is 14 residues long. The CDR3 coding sequence is TGTGCCAGCAGCACTTCCTCGGGCAATCAGCCCCAGCATTTT. Its protein is CASSTSSGNQPQHF.

The chain employs TRBV11-2 and TRBJ1-5; tentatively, D is TRBD1 (6 bases). CDR1 SGHAT and CDR2 FQNNGV come from the germline V gene. The CDR3 spans 14 residues. Trimming stripped 3 bases from V and 7 bases from J, with 13 bases between. CDR3 nucleotide sequence: TGTGCCAGCAGCTTCAACAGGGAAGGGCAGCCCCAGCATTTT. Protein sequence: CASSFNREGQPQHF.

This clone was found a few times. The chain combines TRBV7-9 with TRBJ2-1; D might be TRBD1 (5 bases). Germline CDR1 reads SEHNR; CDR2 reads FQNEAQ (reference sequence). CDR3 length equals 14 residues. V lost 3 bases, J lost 9 bases, and 15 bases lay in between. The CDR3: CASSFALRQGEQFF. In nucleotides, the CDR3 is TGTGCCAGCAGCTTTGCACTAAGGCAGGGTGAGCAGTTCTTC.